This TCR beta chain was found in a study of CD8+ T cells in alopecia areata. RNA extraction and reverse transcription yielded cDNA as sequencing template. The repertoire was sequenced with immunoSEQ multiplex PCR; TCRdb's copy has only in-frame clones and lacks some. The data hold roughly 98,000 clones, with about 58% observed a single time. The length of the CDR3 is 15 residues. CDR1 MNHEY and CDR2 SMNVEV come from the germline V gene (reference sequence). V was cut by 3 bases and J by 5 bases, with 16 bases left in between. Treatment in this sample: oral pan-JAK inhibitor, 5-10 mg twice daily. Findings and caveats of the study: There were many expanded lesional clones persisting in scalp and blood during tofacitinib. Under tofacitinib, fewer expanded CD8+ clones appeared among the top 100 scalp clones. Because one nonresponder was included, the link of baseline CD8+ expansion to response is considered uncertain. Possibly because of HLA-related factors, TCR sharing was less clear across patients than in mice.

Regarding this clone: The antigen is unknown.

The TCR comes from a human donor with alopecia areata. The sequencing here drew on CD8+ T cells sorted from blood, taken at week 4, from a patient treated with tofacitinib. The chain has TRBV27 and TRBJ1-1, with a possible D match to TRBD1 (5 bases). The CDR3 spells CASSFSGTGITEAFF. In nucleotides, the CDR3 is TGTGCCAGCAGTTTTTCCGGGACCGGGATAACTGAAGCTTTCTTT.